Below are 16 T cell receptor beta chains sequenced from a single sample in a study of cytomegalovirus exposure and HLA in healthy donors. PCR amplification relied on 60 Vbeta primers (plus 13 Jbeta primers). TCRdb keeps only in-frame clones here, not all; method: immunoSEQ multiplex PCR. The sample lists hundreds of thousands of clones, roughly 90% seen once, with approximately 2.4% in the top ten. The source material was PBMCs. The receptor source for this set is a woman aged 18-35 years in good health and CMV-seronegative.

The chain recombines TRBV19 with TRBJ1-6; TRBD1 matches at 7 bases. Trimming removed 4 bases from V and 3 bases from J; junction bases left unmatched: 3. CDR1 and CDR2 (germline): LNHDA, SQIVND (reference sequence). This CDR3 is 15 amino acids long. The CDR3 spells CASSRNRGYNSPLHF. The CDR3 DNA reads TGTGCCAGTAGTAGGAACAGGGGCTATAATTCACCCCTCCACTTT.

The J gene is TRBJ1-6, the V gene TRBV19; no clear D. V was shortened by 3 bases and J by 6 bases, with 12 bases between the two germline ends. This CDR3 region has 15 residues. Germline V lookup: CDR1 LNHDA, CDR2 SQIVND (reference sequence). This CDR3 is CASSIVASSNSPLHF. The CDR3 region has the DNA TGTGCCAGTAGTATCGTGGCTTCATCTAATTCACCCCTCCACTTT.

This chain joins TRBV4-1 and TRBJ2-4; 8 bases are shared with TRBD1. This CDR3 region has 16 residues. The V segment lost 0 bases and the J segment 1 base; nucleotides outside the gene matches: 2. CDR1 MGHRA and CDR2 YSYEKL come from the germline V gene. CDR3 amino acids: CASSQEWTGAKNIQYF. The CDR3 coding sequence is TGCGCCAGCAGCCAAGAATGGACAGGGGCCAAAAACATTCAGTACTTC.

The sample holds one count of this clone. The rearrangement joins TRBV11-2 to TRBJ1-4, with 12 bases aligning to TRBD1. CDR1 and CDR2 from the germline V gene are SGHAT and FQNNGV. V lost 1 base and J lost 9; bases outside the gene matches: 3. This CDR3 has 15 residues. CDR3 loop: CASSLGGDRGQKLFF. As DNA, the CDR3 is TGTGCCAGCAGCTTAGGAGGGGACAGGGGGCAAAAACTGTTTTTT.

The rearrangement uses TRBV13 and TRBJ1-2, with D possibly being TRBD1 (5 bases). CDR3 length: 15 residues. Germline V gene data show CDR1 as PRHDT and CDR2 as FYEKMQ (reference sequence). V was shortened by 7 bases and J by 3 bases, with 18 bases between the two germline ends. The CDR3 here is CASTYRAREDYGYTF. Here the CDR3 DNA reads TGTGCCAGCACCTACCGGGCCAGGGAAGACTATGGCTACACCTTC.

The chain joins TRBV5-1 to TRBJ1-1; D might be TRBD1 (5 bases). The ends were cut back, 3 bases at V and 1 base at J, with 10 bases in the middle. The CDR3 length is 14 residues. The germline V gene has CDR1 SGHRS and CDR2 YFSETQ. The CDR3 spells CASSWGERNTEAFF. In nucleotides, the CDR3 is TGCGCCAGCAGCTGGGGGGAGAGGAACACTGAAGCTTTCTTT.

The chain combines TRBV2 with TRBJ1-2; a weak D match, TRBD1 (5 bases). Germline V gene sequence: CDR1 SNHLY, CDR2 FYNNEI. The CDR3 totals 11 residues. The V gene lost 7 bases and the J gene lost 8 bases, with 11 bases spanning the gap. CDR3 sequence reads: CASTGGVGYTF. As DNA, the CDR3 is TGTGCCAGCACTGGAGGGGTAGGCTACACCTTC.

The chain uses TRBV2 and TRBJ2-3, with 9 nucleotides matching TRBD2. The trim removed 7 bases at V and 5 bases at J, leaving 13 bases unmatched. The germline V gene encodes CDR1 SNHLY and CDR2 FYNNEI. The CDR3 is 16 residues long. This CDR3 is CASTLSGGGAVDTQYF. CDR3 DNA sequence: TGTGCCAGCACCCTGAGCGGCGGGGGGGCGGTAGATACGCAGTATTTT. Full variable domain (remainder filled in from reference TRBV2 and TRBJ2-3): EPEVTQTPSHQVTQMGQEVILRCVPISNHLYFYWYRQILGQKVEFLVSFYNNEISEKSEIFDDQFSVERPDGSNFTLKIRSTKLEDSAMYFCASTLSGGGAVDTQYFGPGTRLTVL.

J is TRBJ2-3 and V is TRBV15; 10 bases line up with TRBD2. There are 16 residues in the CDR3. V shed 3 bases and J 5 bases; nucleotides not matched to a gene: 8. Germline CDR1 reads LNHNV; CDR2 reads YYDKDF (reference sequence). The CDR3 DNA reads TGTGCCACCAGCAGTAGGAGCGGGGGGGTTAAAGATACGCAGTATTTT. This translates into CATSSRSGGVKDTQYF.

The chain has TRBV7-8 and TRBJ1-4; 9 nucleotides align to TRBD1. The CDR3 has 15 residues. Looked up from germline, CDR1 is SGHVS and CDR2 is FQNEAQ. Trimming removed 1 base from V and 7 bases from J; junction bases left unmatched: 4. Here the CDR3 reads CASSLGGQGFEKLFF. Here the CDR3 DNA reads TGTGCCAGCAGCTTAGGAGGACAGGGGTTTGAAAAACTGTTTTTT.

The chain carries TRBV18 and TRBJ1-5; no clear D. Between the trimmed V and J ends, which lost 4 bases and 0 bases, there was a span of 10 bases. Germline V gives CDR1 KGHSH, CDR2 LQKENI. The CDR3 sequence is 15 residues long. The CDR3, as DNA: TGTGCCAGCTCACACCCCTATTATAGCAATCAGCCCCAGCATTTT. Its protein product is CASSHPYYSNQPQHF.

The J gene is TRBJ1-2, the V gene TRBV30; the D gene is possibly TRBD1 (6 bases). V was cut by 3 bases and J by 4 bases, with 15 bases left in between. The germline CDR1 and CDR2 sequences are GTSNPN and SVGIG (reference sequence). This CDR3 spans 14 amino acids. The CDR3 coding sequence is TGTGCCTGGAGATCCGGGACAAGGGCCTATGGCTACACCTTC. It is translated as CAWRSGTRAYGYTF.

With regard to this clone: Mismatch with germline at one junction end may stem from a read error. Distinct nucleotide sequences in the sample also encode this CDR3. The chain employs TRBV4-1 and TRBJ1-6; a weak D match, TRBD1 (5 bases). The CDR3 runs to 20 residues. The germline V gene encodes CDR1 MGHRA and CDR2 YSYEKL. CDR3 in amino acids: CASSLTTTGTLSSYNSPLHF. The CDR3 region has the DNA TGCGCCAGCAGCCTGACGACGACCGGGACTTTGAGCTCCTATAATTCCCCCCTCCACTTT.

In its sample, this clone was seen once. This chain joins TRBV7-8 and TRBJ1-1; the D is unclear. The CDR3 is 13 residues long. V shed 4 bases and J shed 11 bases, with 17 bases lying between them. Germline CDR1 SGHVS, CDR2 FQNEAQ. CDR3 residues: CASSSSVLSVAFF. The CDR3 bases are TGTGCCAGCAGCTCCTCTGTTTTATCGGTGGCTTTCTTT.

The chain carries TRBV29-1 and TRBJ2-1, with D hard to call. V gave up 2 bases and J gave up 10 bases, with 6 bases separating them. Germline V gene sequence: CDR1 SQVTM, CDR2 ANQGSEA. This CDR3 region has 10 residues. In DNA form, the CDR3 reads TGCAGCGTTGAACCGGAGGAGCAGTTCTTC. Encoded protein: CSVEPEEQFF.

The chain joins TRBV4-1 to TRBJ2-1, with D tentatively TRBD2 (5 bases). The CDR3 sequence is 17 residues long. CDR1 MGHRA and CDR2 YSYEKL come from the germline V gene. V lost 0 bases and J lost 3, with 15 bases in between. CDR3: CASSQDDHSADYNEQFF. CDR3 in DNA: TGCGCCAGCAGCCAAGACGACCATAGCGCAGACTACAATGAGCAGTTCTTC.